These T cell receptor beta chains were read from a single sample in a study of cytomegalovirus exposure and HLA in healthy donors. Produced via immunoSEQ multiplex PCR; TCRdb's table is partial and in-frame only. The repertoire holds roughly 68,000 clones, around 89% seen once, with approximately 1.7% in the top ten. Material for sequencing was PBMCs. The receptors stem from a woman between 18 and 29 years old in good health and CMV-seronegative. CDR3s include the opening cysteine and the closing phenylalanine or tryptophan. The D gene is left open where the match is weak. Rows give clone size only sometimes, using once, few, many, or a class for an expanded clone.

TRBV10-3	TRBJ2-7	TRBD1	.	CAISESGQQGEQYF	TGTGCCATCAGTGAGTCGGGACAGCAAGGCGAGCAGTACTTC
TRBV2	TRBJ1-5	.	.	CASNYRPDQPQHF	TGTGCCAGCAACTACCGACCCGATCAGCCCCAGCATTTT
TRBV14	TRBJ2-2	TRBD1	.	CASSQDKGTGARTGELFF	TGTGCCAGCAGCCAAGATAAAGGGACAGGGGCGCGCACCGGGGAGCTGTTTTTT
TRBV10-3	TRBJ2-1	.	.	CAIGDSVYNEQFF	TGTGCCATCGGGGATAGCGTATACAATGAGCAGTTCTTC
TRBV5-6	TRBJ1-2	.	.	CASSLPEQPNYGYTF	TGTGCCAGCAGCTTACCAGAACAGCCGAACTATGGCTACACCTTC
TRBV30	TRBJ1-2	.	.	CAWSGQLAWYGYTF	TGTGCCTGGAGCGGACAGCTCGCTTGGTATGGCTACACCTTC
TRBV6-5	TRBJ2-4	TRBD2	.	CASSYPGGAGRIQYF	TGTGCCAGCAGTTACCCGGGGGGGGCGGGCCGCATTCAGTACTTC
TRBV19	TRBJ1-4	TRBD1	once	CASNGQGLVEKLFF	TGTGCCAGCAATGGACAGGGTCTGGTCGAAAAACTGTTTTTT
TRBV6-5	TRBJ1-1	.	.	CASWVTTGRAFF	TGTGCCAGCTGGGTTACAACAGGTCGAGCTTTCTTT
TRBV29-1	TRBJ1-3	.	.	CTGRSGNTIYF	TGCACGGGGAGGTCTGGAAACACCATATATTTT